The sample holds many counts of the clone carrying this TCR beta chain. Its specificity is not known. PBMCs stemmed from 10 ml fresh peripheral blood. This sample is drawn from a study of T cells in Graves' hyperthyroidism and ophthalmopathy. Findings and limits, study-wide: Ophthalmopathy was predicted by the model a median of roughly 6.6 months ahead of onset.

Regions amplified from RNA transcripts were the TCR beta CDR3 regions. An initial round of RT-PCR targeting the TCR CDR3 relied on the HTBI primer set. TCRdb re-analysed the multiplex PCR reads in MiXCR, keeping a single row per CDR3 protein. The sample has about 520,000 distinct CDR3 sequences, about 24% seen once. CDR3 length: 13 residues. Per the germline V gene, CDR1 is DFQATT and CDR2 is SNEGSKA (reference sequence). Trimming cost V 3 bases and J 7 bases, with 15 bases left between them. This chain connects TRBV20-1 to TRBJ1-2; tentatively, D is TRBD1 (5 bases). The receptor comes from a woman aged 25-40 years with Graves' ophthalmopathy. The sample taken for sequencing was blood. CDR3 coding DNA: TGCAGTGCTAGGTCGCCAGCCGGGGGTGGCTACACCTTC. Translation: CSARSPAGGGYTF.